This T cell receptor (beta chain) was retrieved from a study of T cell repertoires in cytomegalovirus infection (dated by TCRdb to the late 2010s). With regard to the full study: Recently identified HLA-C-restricted CMV epitopes, whose presentation resists viral immunomodulation, were targeted by peptide stimulations together with well-studied HLA-B-restricted epitopes. The HLA type of each donor mattered for the analysis, because public TCR beta signatures pointed to carriage of CMV infection along with the matching HLA type. The paper as a whole reports these results and caveats: In both this cohort and an independent cohort of 300 to 450 donors, the cumulative frequency of public TCR beta family members distinguished carriers of CMV infection plus the relevant HLA type. In the ex vivo response, HLA-C-restricted CMV-specific TCR beta clonotypes were dominant, and in two of eight donors the single most frequent clonotype came from this HLA-C-restricted group.

Including the terminal cysteine and valine, the CDR3 comprises 14 residues. The read is trimmed to its CDR3 DNA, 42 bases read in frame from base 1. CDR1 SNHLY and CDR2 FYNNEI are derived from the germline V gene. Deletion took 4 bases off V and 2 bases off J, with a span of 12 bases between the germline ends. A word on this clonotype: This clone's antigen is unknown. Base quality data are lacking; no much larger clone is found one base away.

The treatment or condition label of this sample denotes: in vitro stimulation with specific CMV peptide epitopes to enrich CMV-specific T cells. The sequencing machine was an Illumina HiSeq 1500. The public reads were reanalyzed by TCRdb: fastp trimming at Q25, MiXCR alignment, in-frame beta chains only. Rows with a matching CDR3 protein are joined into one entry that keeps the most common DNA and genes. In all, the sample holds about 890,000 distinct CDR3 sequences, and less than 35% of those were seen once. In total, the top ten clones hold over 11% of the sample. This clonotype was sampled from a human donor in good health (CMV status not recorded). Some clones in this sample may be carry-over from other donors' samples. The V and J genes are TRBV2 and TRBJ2-7, with the D gene not confidently named. This sample comprised cultured CD8+ T cells from PBMCs, obtained from culture after CMV antigen stimulation. CDR3 protein: CASSVQADPYEQYV. The nucleotide sequence reads TGTGCCAGCAGTGTTCAGGCGGACCCCTACGAGCAGTACGTC.